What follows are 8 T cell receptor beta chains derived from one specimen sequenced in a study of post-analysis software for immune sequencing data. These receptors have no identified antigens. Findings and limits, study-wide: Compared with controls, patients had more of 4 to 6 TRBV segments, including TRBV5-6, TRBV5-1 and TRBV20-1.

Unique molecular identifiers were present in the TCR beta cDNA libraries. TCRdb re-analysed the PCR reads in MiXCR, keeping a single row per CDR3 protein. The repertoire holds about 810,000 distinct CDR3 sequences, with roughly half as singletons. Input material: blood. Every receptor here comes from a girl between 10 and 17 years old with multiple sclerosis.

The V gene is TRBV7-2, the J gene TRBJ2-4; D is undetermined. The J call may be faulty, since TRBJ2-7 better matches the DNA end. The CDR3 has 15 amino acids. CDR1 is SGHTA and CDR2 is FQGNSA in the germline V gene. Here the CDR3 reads CASSSSVIGIHEQYF. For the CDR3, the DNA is TGTGCCAGCAGCTCCTCTGTTATTGGGATCCACGAGCAGTACTTC.

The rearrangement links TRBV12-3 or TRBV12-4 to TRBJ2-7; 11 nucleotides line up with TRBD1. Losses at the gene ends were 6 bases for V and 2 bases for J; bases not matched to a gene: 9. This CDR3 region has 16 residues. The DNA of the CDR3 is TGTGCCAGCAGACATCCCGGGACAGGGGGTGCCTACGAGCAGTACTTC. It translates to CASRHPGTGGAYEQYF.

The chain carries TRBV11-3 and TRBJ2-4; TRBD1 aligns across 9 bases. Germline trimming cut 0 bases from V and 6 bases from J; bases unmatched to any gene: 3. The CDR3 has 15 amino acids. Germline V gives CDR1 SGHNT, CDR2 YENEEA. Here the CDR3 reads CASSLDGTGRNIQYF. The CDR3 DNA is TGTGCCAGCAGCTTAGACGGGACAGGGAGAAACATTCAGTACTTC.

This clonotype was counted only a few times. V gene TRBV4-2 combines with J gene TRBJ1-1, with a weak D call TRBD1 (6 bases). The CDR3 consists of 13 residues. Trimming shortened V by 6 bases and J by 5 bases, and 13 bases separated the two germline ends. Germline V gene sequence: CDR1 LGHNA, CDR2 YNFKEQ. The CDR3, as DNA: TGTGCCAGCAGTCAGGGGCAAGGTACTGAAGCTTTCTTT. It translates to CASSQGQGTEAFF.

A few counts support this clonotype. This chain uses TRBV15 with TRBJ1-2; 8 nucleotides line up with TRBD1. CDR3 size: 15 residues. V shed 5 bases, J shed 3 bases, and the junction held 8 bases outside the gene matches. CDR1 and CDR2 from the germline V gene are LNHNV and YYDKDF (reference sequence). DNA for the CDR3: TGTGCCACCAGCGGCCAGGGACAGGACTACTATGGCTACACCTTC. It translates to CATSGQGQDYYGYTF.

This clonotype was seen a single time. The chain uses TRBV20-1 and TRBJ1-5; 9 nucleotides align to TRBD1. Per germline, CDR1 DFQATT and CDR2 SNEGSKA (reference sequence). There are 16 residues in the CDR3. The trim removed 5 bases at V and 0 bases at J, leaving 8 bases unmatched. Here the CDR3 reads CSAWDRERDSNQPQHF. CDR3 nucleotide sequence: TGCAGTGCTTGGGACAGGGAAAGGGATAGCAATCAGCCCCAGCATTTT.

The CDR3 spells CASEINTEAFF. The CDR3 DNA is TGTGCTAGTGAAATCAACACTGAAGCTTTCTTT. The chain is built from TRBV12-5 and TRBJ1-1; no reliable D call. V was cut by 7 bases and J by 2 bases, with 5 bases left in between. This CDR3 spans 11 amino acids. Germline V gene lookup returns CDR1 LGHNT and CDR2 FRNRAP.

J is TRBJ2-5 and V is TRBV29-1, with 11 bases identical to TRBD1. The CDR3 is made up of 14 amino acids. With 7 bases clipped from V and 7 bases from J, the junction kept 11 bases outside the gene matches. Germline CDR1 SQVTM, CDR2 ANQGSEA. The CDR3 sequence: CSADPGQGVGTQYF. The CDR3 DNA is TGCAGCGCCGACCCGGGACAGGGGGTTGGGACCCAGTACTTC.